This TCR beta chain was profiled in a study of blood T cell repertoires in COVID-19. Study details: The samples span acute and convalescent COVID-19 from the United States, Italy and Spain.

Either two negative PCRs, clearance, or symptom resolution qualified Cohort 3 donors as recovered. Under the authors' procedure: Reference gene primer amplification gave estimated nucleated cell counts. The table came from immunoSEQ multiplex PCR; TCRdb's copy has only in-frame clones and leaves some out. V and J calls and clone size are copied from that table; D and trimming were computed from the DNA. There are about 300,000 clones in the sample; 70% to 90% occur only once, and less than 2.5% lies in the top ten. The CDR3 is 13 amino acids. Trimming took off 4 bases at V and 6 bases at J, with 13 bases between the two ends. CDR1 is KGHSH and CDR2 is LQKENI in the germline V gene.

The specimen sequenced was PBMCs or T cells enriched from blood (not recorded which). The receptor was isolated from a man between 25 and 39 years old who had recovered from COVID-19. The V call is TRBV18, the J call TRBJ2-7, with D maybe TRBD2 (5 bases). The CDR3 is CASSQAVGSEQYF. In DNA form, the CDR3 reads TGTGCCAGCTCACAAGCGGTAGGGAGCGAGCAGTACTTC.